Listed below are T cell receptor beta chains from one sample, sequenced in a study of Graves' ophthalmopathy and Graves' hyperthyroidism. TCRdb itself ran the multiplex PCR reads through MiXCR, one entry per CDR3 protein. This table has hundreds of thousands of distinct CDR3 sequences, roughly 20% appearing once. Specimen: peripheral blood. The receptors were gathered from a woman aged 18-29 years with stable Graves' hyperthyroidism. Some clones in this sample may be carry-over from other donors' samples. The CDR3 runs from the conserved cysteine through the conserved F or W. The D gene is left open where the match is weak. Rows give clone size only sometimes, using once, few, many, or a class for an expanded clone.

>TRBJ2-2|TRBV6-1|.|.|16
CASSAMARENTGELFF
TGTGCCAGCAGTGCGATGGCTCGCGAAAACACCGGGGAGCTGTTTTTT
>TRBJ1-2|TRBV19|TRBD1|many|14
CATNPGQGLYGYTF
TGTGCGACTAATCCGGGACAGGGGCTTTATGGCTACACCTTC
>TRBJ1-5|TRBV6-1|.|once|15
CASSEAGAGNQPQHF
TGTGCCAGCAGCGAGGCGGGGGCAGGGAATCAGCCCCAGCATTTT
>TRBJ1-5|TRBV20-1|.|many|13
CSASPPANQPQHF
TGCAGTGCTAGTCCCCCTGCCAATCAGCCCCAGCATTTT
>TRBJ2-7|TRBV6-1|.|.|16
CASSEAGQGGYYEQYF
TGTGCCAGCAGTGAAGCAGGGCAGGGTGGCTACTACGAGCAGTACTTC
>TRBJ2-5|TRBV20-1|TRBD2|many|17
CSARAGTSGGWWETQYF
TGCAGTGCTAGAGCCGGGACTAGCGGGGGGTGGTGGGAGACCCAGTACTTC
>TRBJ1-5|TRBV6-1|TRBD1|few|15
CASRRDSTRNQPQHF
TGTGCCAGCAGAAGGGACAGTACCCGCAATCAGCCCCAGCATTTT
>TRBJ2-4|TRBV7-2|TRBD1|.|13
CACSWDSKNIQYF
TGTGCCTGCAGCTGGGACAGTAAAAACATTCAGTACTTC
>TRBJ2-5|TRBV2|TRBD1|many|18
CASSEPRQGSLRQETQYF
TGTGCCAGCAGTGAACCCAGACAGGGGTCCCTTAGACAAGAGACCCAGTACTTC
>TRBJ2-7|TRBV24-1|.|many|13
CATAGTPHYEQYF
TGTGCCACCGCCGGGACCCCCCACTACGAGCAGTACTTC
>TRBJ2-2|TRBV7-3|TRBD1|.|15
CASSPGQPNTGELFF
TGTGCCAGCAGCCCGGGACAGCCTAACACCGGGGAGCTGTTTTTT
>TRBJ2-2|TRBV6-7|TRBD1|many|17
CASSQLVGTGGFGELFF
TGTGCCAGCAGTCAATTGGTCGGGACAGGGGGCTTCGGGGAGCTGTTTTTT
>TRBJ2-5|TRBV19|.|many|15
CASSVHRDLQETQYF
TGTGCCAGTAGTGTCCACAGGGATCTGCAAGAGACCCAGTACTTC
>TRBJ2-5|TRBV12-3/TRBV12-4|.|many|13
CASSFGQFETQYF
TGTGCCAGCAGTTTTGGACAGTTTGAGACCCAGTACTTC
>TRBJ2-2|TRBV30|.|many|14
CAWSTTGNTGELFF
TGTGCCTGGAGTACGACAGGGAACACCGGGGAGCTGTTTTTT
>TRBJ1-2|TRBV2|TRBD1|many|15
CASRGKTGGYYGYTF
TGTGCCAGCAGGGGAAAGACAGGGGGATACTATGGCTACACCTTC
>TRBJ2-5|TRBV7-9|TRBD2|many|15
CASRPLAGGLETQYF
TGTGCCAGCAGGCCCCTAGCGGGGGGGCTCGAGACCCAGTACTTC
>TRBJ2-5|TRBV6-4|TRBD1|many|14
CASSDGTGEETQYF
TGTGCCAGCAGTGACGGGACAGGGGAAGAGACCCAGTACTTC
>TRBJ2-7|TRBV3-1|.|.|14
CASSPTRVPLEQYF
TGTGCCAGCAGCCCAACCAGGGTTCCGCTGGAGCAGTACTTC
>TRBJ1-1|TRBV9|.|.|15
CASSAGTQMNTEAFF
TGTGCCAGCAGCGCCGGGACACAAATGAACACTGAAGCTTTCTTT
>TRBJ2-5|TRBV6-1|.|many|15
CASSEWPEGQETQYF
TGTGCCAGCAGTGAATGGCCTGAGGGCCAAGAGACCCAGTACTTC
>TRBJ1-1|TRBV6-2/TRBV6-3|TRBD1|many|17
CASRDPGTGGPDAEAFF
TGTGCCAGCAGGGACCCGGGGACAGGGGGCCCTGACGCTGAAGCTTTCTTT
>TRBJ1-3|TRBV6-1|.|many|14
CASSIDSSGNTIYF
TGTGCCAGCAGTATAGACAGCTCTGGAAACACCATATATTTT
>TRBJ2-6|TRBV20-1|.|many|15
CSARDYRSGANVLTF
TGCAGTGCTAGAGATTATAGGTCTGGGGCCAACGTCCTGACTTTC
>TRBJ2-7|TRBV10-3|.|.|12
CAISESRNEQYF
TGTGCCATCAGTGAGTCTCGGAACGAGCAGTACTTC
>TRBJ1-1|TRBV6-1|.|few|12
CASRVSDTEAFF
TGTGCCAGCAGAGTGTCGGACACTGAAGCTTTCTTT
>TRBJ1-1|TRBV6-4|.|many|17
CASSLTSGTILNTEAFF
TGTGCCAGCAGCCTTACCTCCGGGACGATCTTGAACACTGAAGCTTTCTTT
>TRBJ1-2|TRBV6-1|.|many|14
CASSEAPSVGGYTF
TGTGCCAGCAGTGAAGCGCCCAGTGTCGGTGGCTACACCTTC
>TRBJ2-7|TRBV5-1|.|.|13
CALNPGQIYEQYF
TGCGCTTTAAACCCGGGACAAATATACGAGCAGTACTTC
>TRBJ2-7|TRBV2|.|many|12
CASEDSSYEQYF
TGTGCCAGCGAGGACAGCTCCTACGAGCAGTACTTC
>TRBJ2-7|TRBV20-1|TRBD1|many|14
CSARQGPLFYEQYF
TGCAGTGCAAGACAGGGTCCGCTCTTCTACGAGCAGTACTTC
>TRBJ1-2|TRBV20-1|TRBD1|many|14
CSAPTGGGGYGYTF
TGCAGTGCTCCGACAGGGGGCGGCGGCTATGGCTACACCTTC
>TRBJ2-4|TRBV27|TRBD2|few|18
CASSLALAGGPIKNIQYF
TGTGCCAGCAGTTTAGCTTTAGCGGGAGGGCCCATCAAAAACATTCAGTACTTC
>TRBJ2-7|TRBV5-1|TRBD2|once|15
CASSLVTSGRDEQYF
TGCGCCAGCAGCTTGGTGACTAGCGGGAGGGATGAGCAGTACTTC
>TRBJ1-5|TRBV2|.|many|13
CASRPLRDQPQHF
TGTGCCAGCCGACCCCTAAGGGATCAGCCCCAGCATTTT
>TRBJ1-2|TRBV4-2|TRBD1|many|13
CASSLTGVSGYTF
TGTGCCAGCAGCCTGACAGGGGTGAGCGGCTACACCTTC
>TRBJ1-5|TRBV5-5|.|.|14
CASSQTYPNQPQHF
TGTGCCAGCAGCCAAACCTACCCCAATCAGCCCCAGCATTTT
>TRBJ1-5|TRBV6-1|.|many|15
CAASGGRGSNQPQHF
TGTGCCGCCAGTGGTGGTAGGGGAAGCAATCAGCCCCAGCATTTT
>TRBJ2-7|TRBV29-1|.|many|13
CSVKSTDYYEQYF
TGCAGCGTTAAATCCACAGATTACTACGAGCAGTACTTC
>TRBJ1-5|TRBV12-3/TRBV12-4|.|.|19
CASSLGGNRGRVSNQPQHF
TGTGCCAGCAGTTTAGGTGGCAATAGGGGGAGGGTCAGCAATCAGCCCCAGCATTTT
>TRBJ1-3|TRBV20-1|.|.|14
CSASSGVSGNTIYF
TGCAGTGCTTCGTCTGGAGTCTCTGGAAACACCATATATTTT
>TRBJ2-7|TRBV6-2/TRBV6-3|.|many|14
CASSYAWGTYEQYF
TGTGCCAGCAGTTACGCCTGGGGGACCTACGAGCAGTACTTC
>TRBJ2-5|TRBV12-3/TRBV12-4|TRBD1|many|14
CASSATGGEETQYF
TGTGCCAGCAGCGCAACAGGGGGCGAAGAGACCCAGTACTTC
>TRBJ2-7|TRBV11-2|TRBD2|many|18
CASSRAGISGRPGWEQYF
TGTGCCAGCAGCCGCGCGGGTATTAGCGGGAGGCCGGGGTGGGAGCAGTACTTC
>TRBJ1-5|TRBV20-1|.|.|16
CSARTGYVRGNQPQHF
TGCAGTGCTAGAACTGGATACGTTCGTGGCAATCAGCCCCAGCATTTT
>TRBJ1-5|TRBV6-1|.|few|16
CASSEAKYRDNQPQHF
TGTGCCAGCAGTGAAGCGAAATACAGGGATAATCAGCCCCAGCATTTT
>TRBJ2-7|TRBV10-3|TRBD1|many|14
CAISSTGGGYEQYF
TGTGCCATCAGTTCGACAGGGGGGGGCTACGAGCAGTACTTC
>TRBJ1-2|TRBV28|.|.|11
CVSSFGGGYTF
TGTGTCAGCAGTTTCGGGGGTGGCTACACCTTC
>TRBJ1-1|TRBV15|.|.|15
CATSRDPGAVTEAFF
TGTGCCACCAGCAGAGATCCGGGTGCTGTCACTGAAGCTTTCTTT
>TRBJ1-1|TRBV27|.|.|13
CASSQTRQGEAFF
TGTGCCAGCAGTCAAACAAGGCAAGGAGAAGCTTTCTTT
>TRBJ1-1|TRBV20-1|.|few|13
CSACTTANTEAFF
TGCAGTGCCTGTACGACAGCGAACACTGAAGCTTTCTTT
>TRBJ2-3|TRBV6-2/TRBV6-3|.|.|17
CASSYGLRGGHTDTQYF
TGTGCCAGCAGTTACGGGTTGAGGGGGGGCCATACAGATACGCAGTATTTT
>TRBJ1-6|TRBV12-3/TRBV12-4|.|.|15
CASSVFGQTGSPLHF
TGTGCCAGCAGTGTTTTCGGGCAGACGGGTTCACCCCTCCACTTT
>TRBJ2-2|TRBV2|.|.|15
CASSESTWGTGELFF
TGTGCCAGCAGTGAATCTACCTGGGGGACCGGGGAGCTGTTTTTT